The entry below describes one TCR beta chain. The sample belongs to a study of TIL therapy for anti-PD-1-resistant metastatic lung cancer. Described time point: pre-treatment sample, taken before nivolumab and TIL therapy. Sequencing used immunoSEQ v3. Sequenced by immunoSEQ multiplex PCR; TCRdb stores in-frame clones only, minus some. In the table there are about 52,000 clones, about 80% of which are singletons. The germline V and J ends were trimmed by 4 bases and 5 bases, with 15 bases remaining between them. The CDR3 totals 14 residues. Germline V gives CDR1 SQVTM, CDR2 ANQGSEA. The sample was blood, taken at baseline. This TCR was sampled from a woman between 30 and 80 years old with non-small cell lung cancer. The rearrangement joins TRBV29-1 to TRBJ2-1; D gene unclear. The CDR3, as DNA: TGCAGCGTTGCTTGGCTAAGGAGTGACAATGAGCAGTTCTTC. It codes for CSVAWLRSDNEQFF.